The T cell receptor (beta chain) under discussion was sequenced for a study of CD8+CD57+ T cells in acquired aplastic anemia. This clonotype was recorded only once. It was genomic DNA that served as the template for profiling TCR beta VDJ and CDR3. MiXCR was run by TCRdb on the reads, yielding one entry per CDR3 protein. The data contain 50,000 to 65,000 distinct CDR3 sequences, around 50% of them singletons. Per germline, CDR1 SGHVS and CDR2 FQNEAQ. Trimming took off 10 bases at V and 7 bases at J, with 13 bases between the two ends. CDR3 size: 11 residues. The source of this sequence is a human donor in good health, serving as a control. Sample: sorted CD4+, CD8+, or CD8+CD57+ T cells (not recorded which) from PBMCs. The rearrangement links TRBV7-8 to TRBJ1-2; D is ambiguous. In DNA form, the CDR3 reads TGTGCCACCTACGAGGATGGTGGCTACACCTTC. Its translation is CATYEDGGYTF.